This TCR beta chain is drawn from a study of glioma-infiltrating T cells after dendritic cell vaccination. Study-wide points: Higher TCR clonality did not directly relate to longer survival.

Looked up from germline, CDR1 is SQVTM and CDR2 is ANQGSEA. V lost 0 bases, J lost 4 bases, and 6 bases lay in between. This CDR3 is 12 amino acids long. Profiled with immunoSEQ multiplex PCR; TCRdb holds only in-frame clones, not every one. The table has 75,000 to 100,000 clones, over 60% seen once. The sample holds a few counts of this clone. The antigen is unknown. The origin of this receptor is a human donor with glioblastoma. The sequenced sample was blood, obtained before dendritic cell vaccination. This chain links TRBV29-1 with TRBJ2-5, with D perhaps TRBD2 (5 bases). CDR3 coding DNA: TGCAGCGTTGAAGATGCGGGAGAGACCCAGTACTTC. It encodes CSVEDAGETQYF.